Sequencing of this T cell receptor beta chain was carried out in a study of cytomegalovirus exposure and HLA in healthy donors. Regarding this clone: Antigen unknown.

It was with 60 Vbeta and 13 Jbeta primers that the PCR ran. TCRdb's copy holds only in-frame clones and misses some; the assay was immunoSEQ multiplex PCR. The table for this sample gives 180,000 or so clones. Findings of the study overall: Reports described diagnosis of cytomegalovirus status by the classifier as highly specific and sensitive. Near-uniform donor sequencing depth was presumed by presence/absence analyses.

Germline CDR1 reads LGHNA; CDR2 reads YNFKEQ. This CDR3 has 15 amino acids. The ends were cut back, 3 bases at V and 0 bases at J, with 9 bases in the middle. The receptor was derived from a boy aged 10-17 years in good health and CMV-seronegative. The sample taken for sequencing was PBMCs. This sequence joins TRBV4-2 and TRBJ2-1, with D perhaps matching TRBD1 (6 bases). For the CDR3, the DNA is TGTGCCAGCAGCCACTCGACAGGCTCCTACAATGAGCAGTTCTTC. It specifies CASSHSTGSYNEQFF.